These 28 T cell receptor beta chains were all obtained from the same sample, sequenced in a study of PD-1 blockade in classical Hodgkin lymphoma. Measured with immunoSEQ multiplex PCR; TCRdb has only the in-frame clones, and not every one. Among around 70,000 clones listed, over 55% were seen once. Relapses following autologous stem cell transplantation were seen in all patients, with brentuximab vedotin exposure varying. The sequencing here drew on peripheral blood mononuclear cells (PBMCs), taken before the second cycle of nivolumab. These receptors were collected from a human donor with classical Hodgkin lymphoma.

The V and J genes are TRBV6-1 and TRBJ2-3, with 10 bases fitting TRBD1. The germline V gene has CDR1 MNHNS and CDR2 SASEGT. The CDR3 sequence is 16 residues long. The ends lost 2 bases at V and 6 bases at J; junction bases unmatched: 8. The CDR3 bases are TGTGCCAGCAGTGAATTGGGGACAGGGGCCGCGGATACGCAGTATTTT. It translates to CASSELGTGAADTQYF.

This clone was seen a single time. The CDR3 loop reads CASSVGGTGEFMGAFF. The CDR3 DNA sequence: TGTGCCAGCAGCGTAGGCGGGACAGGGGAGTTTATGGGAGCTTTCTTT. The chain is built from TRBV9 and TRBJ1-1; 10 bases match TRBD1. Trimming at V came to 0 bases and at J to 10 bases, leaving 12 bases not matched to a gene. The CDR3 runs to 16 residues. Germline V gene sequence: CDR1 SGDLS, CDR2 YYNGEE.

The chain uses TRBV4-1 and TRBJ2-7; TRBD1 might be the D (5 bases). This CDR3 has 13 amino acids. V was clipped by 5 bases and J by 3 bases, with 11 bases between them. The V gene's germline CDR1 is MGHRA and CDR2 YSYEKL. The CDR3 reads CASSSSTGYEQYF. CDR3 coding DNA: TGCGCCAGCAGCTCAAGTACAGGCTACGAGCAGTACTTC.

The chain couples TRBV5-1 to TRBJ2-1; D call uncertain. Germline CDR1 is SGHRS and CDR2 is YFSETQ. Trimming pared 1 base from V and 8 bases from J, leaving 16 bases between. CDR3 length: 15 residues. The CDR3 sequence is CASSLKAFSDDEQFF. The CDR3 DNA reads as TGCGCCAGCAGCTTGAAGGCATTTTCCGATGATGAGCAGTTCTTC. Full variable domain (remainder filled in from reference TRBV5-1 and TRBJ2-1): KAGVTQTPRYLIKTRGQQVTLSCSPISGHRSVSWYQQTPGQGLQFLFEYFSETQRNKGNFPGRFSGRQFSNSRSEMNVSTLELGDSALYLCASSLKAFSDDEQFFGPGTRLTVL.

Written as DNA, the CDR3 is TGTGCCAGCAGTTACTCAGTCGGGGGAATTGAACGCTACACCTTC. It codes for CASSYSVGGIERYTF. The V and J genes are TRBV6-6 and TRBJ1-2, with a possible D match to TRBD1 (5 bases). Germline V lookup: CDR1 MNHNY, CDR2 SVGAGI (reference sequence). With 0 bases removed from V and 9 bases from J, the gap between germline ends came to 17 bases. This CDR3 comprises 15 residues.

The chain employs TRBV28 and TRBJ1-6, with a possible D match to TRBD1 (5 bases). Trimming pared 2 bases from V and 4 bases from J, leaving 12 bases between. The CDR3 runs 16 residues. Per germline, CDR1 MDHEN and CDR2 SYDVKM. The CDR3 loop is CASSLIEGLYNSPLHF. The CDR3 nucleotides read TGTGCCAGCAGTTTAATAGAGGGACTTTATAATTCACCCCTCCACTTT.

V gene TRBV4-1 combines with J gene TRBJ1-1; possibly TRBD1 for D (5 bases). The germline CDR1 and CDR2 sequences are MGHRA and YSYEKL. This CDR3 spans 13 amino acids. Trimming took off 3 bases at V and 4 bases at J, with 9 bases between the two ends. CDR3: CASSQAGLTEAFF. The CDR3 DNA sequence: TGCGCCAGCAGCCAGGCAGGGCTCACTGAAGCTTTCTTT.

The CDR3 DNA sequence: TGTGCCAGCAGTGCGGGGACAGTTTCCTATGGCTACACCTTC. It is translated as CASSAGTVSYGYTF. The chain employs TRBV6-5 and TRBJ1-2, with TRBD1 identical over 7 bases. V trimming: 5 bases; J trimming: 4 bases; junction bases outside the gene matches: 7. The CDR3 extends over 14 amino acids. The germline gives CDR1 MNHEY, CDR2 SVGAGI.

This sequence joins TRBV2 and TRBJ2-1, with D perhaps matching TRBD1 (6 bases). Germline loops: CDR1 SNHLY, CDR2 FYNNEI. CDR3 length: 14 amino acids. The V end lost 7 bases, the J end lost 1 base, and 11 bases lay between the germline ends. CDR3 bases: TGTGCCAGCATTATAGGGGGATCCTACAATGAGCAGTTCTTC. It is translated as CASIIGGSYNEQFF.

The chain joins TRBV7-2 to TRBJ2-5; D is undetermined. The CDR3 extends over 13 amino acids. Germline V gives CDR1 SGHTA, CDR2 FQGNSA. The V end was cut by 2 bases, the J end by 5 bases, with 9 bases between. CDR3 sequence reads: CASSLWSGETQYF. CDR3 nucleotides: TGTGCCAGCAGCTTATGGTCCGGGGAGACCCAGTACTTC.

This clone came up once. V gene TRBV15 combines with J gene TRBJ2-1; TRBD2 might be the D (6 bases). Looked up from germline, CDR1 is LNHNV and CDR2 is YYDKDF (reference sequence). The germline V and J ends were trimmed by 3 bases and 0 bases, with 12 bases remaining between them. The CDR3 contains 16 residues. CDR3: CATSRILATSYNEQFF. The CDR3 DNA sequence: TGTGCCACCAGCAGGATTCTAGCGACCTCCTACAATGAGCAGTTCTTC.

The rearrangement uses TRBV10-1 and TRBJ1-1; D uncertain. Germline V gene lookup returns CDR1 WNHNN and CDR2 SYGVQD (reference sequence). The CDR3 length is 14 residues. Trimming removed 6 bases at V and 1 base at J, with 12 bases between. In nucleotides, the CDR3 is TGCGCCAGCAGCGCTGCAAAGGCGAACACTGAAGCTTTCTTT. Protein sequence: CASSAAKANTEAFF.

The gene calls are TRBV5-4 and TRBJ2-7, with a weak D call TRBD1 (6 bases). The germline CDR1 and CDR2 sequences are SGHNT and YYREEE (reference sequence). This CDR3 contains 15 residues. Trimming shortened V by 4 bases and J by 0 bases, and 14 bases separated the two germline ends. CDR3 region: CASSSLTGSSYEQYF. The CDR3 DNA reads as TGTGCCAGCAGCAGCCTGACAGGCAGCTCCTACGAGCAGTACTTC. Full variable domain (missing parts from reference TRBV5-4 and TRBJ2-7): ETGVTQSPTHLIKTRGQQVTLRCSSQSGHNTVSWYQQALGQGPQFIFQYYREEENGRGNFPPRFSGLQFPNYSSELNVNALELDDSALYLCASSSLTGSSYEQYFGPGTRLTVT.

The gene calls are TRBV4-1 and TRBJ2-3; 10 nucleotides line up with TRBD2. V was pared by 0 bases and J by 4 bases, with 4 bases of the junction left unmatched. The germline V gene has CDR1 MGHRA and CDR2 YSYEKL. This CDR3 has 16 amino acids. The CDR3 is CASSQDTSGKADTQYF. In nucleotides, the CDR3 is TGCGCCAGCAGCCAAGACACTAGCGGGAAGGCAGATACGCAGTATTTT.

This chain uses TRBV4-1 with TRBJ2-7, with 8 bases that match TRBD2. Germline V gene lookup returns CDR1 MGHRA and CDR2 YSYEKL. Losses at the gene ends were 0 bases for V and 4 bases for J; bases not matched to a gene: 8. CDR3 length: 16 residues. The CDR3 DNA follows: TGCGCCAGCAGCCAAGAAAGGCGGGGGGCAAGATACGAGCAGTACTTC. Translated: CASSQERRGARYEQYF.

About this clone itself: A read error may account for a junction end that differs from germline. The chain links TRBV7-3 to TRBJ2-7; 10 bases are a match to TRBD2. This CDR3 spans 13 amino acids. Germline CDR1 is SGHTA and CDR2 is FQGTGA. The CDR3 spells CASSSGTSDIQHF. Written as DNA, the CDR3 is TGTGCCAGCAGCTCCGGGACTAGCGATATTCAGCACTTC.

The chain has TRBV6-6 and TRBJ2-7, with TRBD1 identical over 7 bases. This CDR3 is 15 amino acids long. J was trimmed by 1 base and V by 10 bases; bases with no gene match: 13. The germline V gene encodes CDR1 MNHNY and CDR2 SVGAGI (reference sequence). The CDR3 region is CATRPQDRSSYEQYF. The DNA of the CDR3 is TGTGCCACAAGACCTCAGGACAGGTCTTCCTACGAGCAGTACTTC.

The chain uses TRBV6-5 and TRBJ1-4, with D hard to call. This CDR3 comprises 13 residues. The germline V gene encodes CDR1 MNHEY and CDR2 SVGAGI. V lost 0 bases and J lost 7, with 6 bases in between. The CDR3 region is CASSYSWREKLFF. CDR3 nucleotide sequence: TGTGCCAGCAGTTACTCGTGGCGTGAAAAACTGTTTTTT.

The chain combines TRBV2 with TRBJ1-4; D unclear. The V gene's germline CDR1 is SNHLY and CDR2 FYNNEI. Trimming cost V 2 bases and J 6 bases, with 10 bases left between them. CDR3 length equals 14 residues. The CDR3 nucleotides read TGTGCCAGCAGTGAATCACTTCCCCATGAAAAACTGTTTTTT. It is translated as CASSESLPHEKLFF. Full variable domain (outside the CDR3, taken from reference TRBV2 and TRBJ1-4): EPEVTQTPSHQVTQMGQEVILRCVPISNHLYFYWYRQILGQKVEFLVSFYNNEISEKSEIFDDQFSVERPDGSNFTLKIRSTKLEDSAMYFCASSESLPHEKLFFGSGTQLSVL.

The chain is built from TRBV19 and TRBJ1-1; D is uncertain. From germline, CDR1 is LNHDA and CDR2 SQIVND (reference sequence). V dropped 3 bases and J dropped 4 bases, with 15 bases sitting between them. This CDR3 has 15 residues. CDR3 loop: CASSISVSIGTEAFF. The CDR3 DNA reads TGTGCCAGTAGTATTTCGGTTTCCATCGGCACTGAAGCTTTCTTT.

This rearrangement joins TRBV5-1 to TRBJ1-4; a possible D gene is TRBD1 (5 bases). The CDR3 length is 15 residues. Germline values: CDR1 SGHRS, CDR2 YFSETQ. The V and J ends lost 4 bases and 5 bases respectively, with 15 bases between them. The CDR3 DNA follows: TGCGCCAGCAGCCCCCGGGGGGGAAAAAATGAAAAACTGTTTTTT. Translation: CASSPRGGKNEKLFF.

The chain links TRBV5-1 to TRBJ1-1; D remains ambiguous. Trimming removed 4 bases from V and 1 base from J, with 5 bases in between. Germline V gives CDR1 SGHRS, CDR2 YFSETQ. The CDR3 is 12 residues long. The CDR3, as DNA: TGCGCCAGCAGCACAACGAACACTGAAGCTTTCTTT. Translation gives CASSTTNTEAFF.

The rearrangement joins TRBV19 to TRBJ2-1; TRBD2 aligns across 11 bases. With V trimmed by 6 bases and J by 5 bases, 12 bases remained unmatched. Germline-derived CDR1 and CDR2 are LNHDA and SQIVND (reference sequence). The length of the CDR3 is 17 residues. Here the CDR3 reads CASSSYDGTSGHNEQFF. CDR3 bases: TGTGCCAGTAGCTCATACGACGGGACTAGCGGTCACAATGAGCAGTTCTTC.

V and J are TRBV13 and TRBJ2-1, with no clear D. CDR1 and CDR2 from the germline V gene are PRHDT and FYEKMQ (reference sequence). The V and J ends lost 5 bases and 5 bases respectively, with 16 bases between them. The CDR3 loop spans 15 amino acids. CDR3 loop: CASSLVGTDNNEQFF. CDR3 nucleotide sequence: TGTGCCAGCAGCCTGGTAGGAACGGATAACAATGAGCAGTTCTTC.

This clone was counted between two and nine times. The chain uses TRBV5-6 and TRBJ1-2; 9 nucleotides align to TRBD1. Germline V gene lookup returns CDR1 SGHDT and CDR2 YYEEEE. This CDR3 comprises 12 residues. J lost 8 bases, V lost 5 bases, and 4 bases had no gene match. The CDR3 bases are TGTGCCAGCAGTCGGACAGGGGAAGGCTACACCTTC. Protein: CASSRTGEGYTF.

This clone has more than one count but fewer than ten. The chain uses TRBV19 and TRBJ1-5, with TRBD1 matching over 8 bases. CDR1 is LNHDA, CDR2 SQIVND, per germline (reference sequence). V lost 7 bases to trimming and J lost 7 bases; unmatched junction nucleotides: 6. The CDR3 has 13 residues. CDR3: CASNGDRTQPQHF. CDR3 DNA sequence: TGTGCCAGTAACGGGGACAGGACGCAGCCCCAGCATTTT. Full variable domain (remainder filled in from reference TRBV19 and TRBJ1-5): DGGITQSPKYLFRKEGQNVTLSCEQNLNHDAMYWYRQDPGQGLRLIYYSQIVNDFQKGDIAEGYSVSREKKESFPLTVTSAQKNPTAFYLCASNGDRTQPQHFGDGTRLSIL.

The CDR3 nucleotides read TGTGCCAGCAGCTTAGCTGAGACAGCCGGAGAGACCCAGTACTTC. Amino acid sequence: CASSLAETAGETQYF. This rearrangement joins TRBV7-9 to TRBJ2-5; weak D call: TRBD1 (5 bases). Trimming removed 0 bases from V and 4 bases from J, with 12 bases in between. CDR1 and CDR2 (germline): SEHNR, FQNEAQ (reference sequence). This CDR3 region has 15 residues.

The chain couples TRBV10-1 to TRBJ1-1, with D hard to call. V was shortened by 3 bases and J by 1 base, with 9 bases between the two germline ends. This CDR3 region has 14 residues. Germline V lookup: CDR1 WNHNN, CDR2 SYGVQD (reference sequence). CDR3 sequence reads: CASSEKSGNTEAFF. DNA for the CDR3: TGCGCCAGCAGTGAAAAATCCGGGAACACTGAAGCTTTCTTT.